Listed below are T cell receptor beta chains from one sample, sequenced in a study of cytomegalovirus exposure and HLA in healthy donors. Data came from immunoSEQ multiplex PCR; TCRdb stores just in-frame clones and leaves some out. The sample lists 130,000 to 150,000 clones; 65% to 90% were seen once. Sequencing was performed on PBMCs. The origin of the receptors is a woman aged 30 to 39 in good health and CMV-seronegative. Both conserved end residues are trimmed from each CDR3. Fields, in order: V gene, clone size, J gene, CDR3 protein. Only some rows state a clone size, as once, few, many or a class for expanded clones.

V gene: TRBV12-5
clone size: NA
J gene: TRBJ1-5
CDR3 protein: ASGFFRQGVQPQH

V gene: TRBV4-1
clone size: NA
J gene: TRBJ2-2
CDR3 protein: ASSQDVQLGTGELF

V gene: TRBV7-9
clone size: NA
J gene: TRBJ2-5
CDR3 protein: ASSGDIQETQY

V gene: TRBV27
clone size: NA
J gene: TRBJ2-1
CDR3 protein: ASSWGGWDAYNEQF

V gene: TRBV4-3
clone size: few
J gene: TRBJ1-2
CDR3 protein: ASSQDSYGYT

V gene: TRBV7-8
clone size: NA
J gene: TRBJ1-1
CDR3 protein: ASSPYRGRNTEAF

V gene: TRBV5-6
clone size: NA
J gene: TRBJ1-2
CDR3 protein: ASSAGTGGGNGYT

V gene: TRBV7-9
clone size: NA
J gene: TRBJ2-1
CDR3 protein: ASSSTSWKTSGSYNEQF

V gene: TRBV19
clone size: NA
J gene: TRBJ2-5
CDR3 protein: ASSATSGQETQY

V gene: TRBV4-1
clone size: few
J gene: TRBJ1-3
CDR3 protein: ASSQDNRAGNTIY

V gene: TRBV5-4
clone size: NA
J gene: TRBJ1-1
CDR3 protein: ASSLPGSLSTEAF

V gene: TRBV7-9
clone size: NA
J gene: TRBJ2-7
CDR3 protein: ASSYGAASEQY

V gene: TRBV5-1
clone size: NA
J gene: TRBJ2-7
CDR3 protein: ASSFYRGSYEQY

V gene: TRBV6-1
clone size: few
J gene: TRBJ2-1
CDR3 protein: ASSHRGDNEQF

V gene: TRBV5-1
clone size: NA
J gene: TRBJ2-2
CDR3 protein: ASSLTGVANTGELF

V gene: TRBV4-1
clone size: NA
J gene: TRBJ2-7
CDR3 protein: ASSLGDRGLYEQY

V gene: TRBV6-6
clone size: NA
J gene: TRBJ1-1
CDR3 protein: ASSAPGNTEAF

V gene: TRBV9
clone size: few
J gene: TRBJ2-7
CDR3 protein: ASSLSGRASTGEQY

V gene: TRBV19
clone size: once
J gene: TRBJ2-1
CDR3 protein: ASSIFHGQGSWNEQF

V gene: TRBV2
clone size: NA
J gene: TRBJ1-2
CDR3 protein: ASSPPLSYGYT

V gene: TRBV7-9
clone size: NA
J gene: TRBJ1-5
CDR3 protein: ASSGGDLLNQPQH

V gene: TRBV2
clone size: NA
J gene: TRBJ2-7
CDR3 protein: ASSVRDRGLYEQY

V gene: TRBV2
clone size: NA
J gene: TRBJ2-1
CDR3 protein: AIFGLPQESYNEQF

V gene: TRBV28
clone size: NA
J gene: TRBJ2-1
CDR3 protein: ASSSPPGTGEDNEQF

V gene: TRBV9
clone size: NA
J gene: TRBJ2-7
CDR3 protein: ASSAGGGQGDEQY

V gene: TRBV18
clone size: few
J gene: TRBJ1-2
CDR3 protein: ASSPGGTRQSGYT

V gene: TRBV5-1
clone size: NA
J gene: TRBJ1-6
CDR3 protein: ASSPDSYNSPLH

V gene: TRBV5-6
clone size: NA
J gene: NA
CDR3 protein: ASSTLDRAHEQY

V gene: TRBV9
clone size: NA
J gene: TRBJ2-1
CDR3 protein: ASSASGMNDEQF

V gene: TRBV5-4
clone size: NA
J gene: TRBJ2-3
CDR3 protein: ASSSTGLAADTQY

V gene: TRBV6-1
clone size: few
J gene: TRBJ1-6
CDR3 protein: ASSGWGQYNSPLH

V gene: TRBV7-9
clone size: NA
J gene: TRBJ1-1
CDR3 protein: ASSSLQGAGIEAF

V gene: TRBV28
clone size: NA
J gene: TRBJ2-2
CDR3 protein: ASSPSGWDRVPAGELF

V gene: TRBV5-4
clone size: NA
J gene: TRBJ1-6
CDR3 protein: ASRHFRDRAYSPLH

V gene: TRBV5-4
clone size: NA
J gene: TRBJ2-1
CDR3 protein: ASSPNSGGSYNEQF

V gene: TRBV7-8
clone size: once
J gene: TRBJ1-2
CDR3 protein: ASSQRSGQGGYGYT

V gene: TRBV5-4
clone size: NA
J gene: TRBJ1-1
CDR3 protein: ARQWWAALKAF

V gene: TRBV30
clone size: NA
J gene: TRBJ1-2
CDR3 protein: ASTTGGAYGYT

V gene: TRBV9
clone size: NA
J gene: TRBJ2-5
CDR3 protein: ASSSGLAQETQY

V gene: TRBV5-1
clone size: once
J gene: TRBJ2-5
CDR3 protein: ASAQALASRTEQY

V gene: TRBV9
clone size: NA
J gene: TRBJ1-2
CDR3 protein: ASSFSGTGGDGYT

V gene: TRBV30
clone size: NA
J gene: TRBJ1-4
CDR3 protein: AWSTGQGLEKLF

V gene: TRBV4-1
clone size: NA
J gene: TRBJ1-2
CDR3 protein: ASSPGTGGATMNGYT

V gene: TRBV5-6
clone size: NA
J gene: TRBJ2-3
CDR3 protein: ASSLTGGITDTQY

V gene: TRBV7-9
clone size: NA
J gene: TRBJ2-3
CDR3 protein: ASSPRTSGWTDTQY

V gene: TRBV30
clone size: NA
J gene: TRBJ2-1
CDR3 protein: AWSESLAGGLNNEQF

V gene: TRBV7-3
clone size: NA
J gene: TRBJ2-1
CDR3 protein: ASSLTTGGNEQF

V gene: TRBV7-2
clone size: NA
J gene: TRBJ2-3
CDR3 protein: ASGGAFDTQY

V gene: TRBV30
clone size: NA
J gene: TRBJ1-4
CDR3 protein: AWSQPAGGEKLF

V gene: TRBV7-9
clone size: NA
J gene: TRBJ2-3
CDR3 protein: ASSPGTGIADTQY

V gene: TRBV30
clone size: NA
J gene: TRBJ1-6
CDR3 protein: AWSEKVGGLDSPLH

V gene: TRBV9
clone size: NA
J gene: TRBJ2-3
CDR3 protein: ASSVGTGGMVDTQY